These 11 T cell receptor beta chains were sequenced from one sample in a study of blood T cell repertoires in COVID-19. Assay used: immunoSEQ multiplex PCR; TCRdb lists only in-frame clones, some missing. The sample yields roughly 230,000 clones, roughly four fifths seen once. What was sequenced was peripheral blood. The receptors were gathered from a woman in her forties or fifties with acute or convalescent COVID-19.

CDR3: CASSPDRSNYGYTF. CDR3 coding DNA: TGTGCCAGCTCACCGGACAGGTCAAACTATGGCTACACCTTC. This chain uses TRBV18 with TRBJ1-2, with 7 nucleotides matching TRBD1. Germline V lookup: CDR1 KGHSH, CDR2 LQKENI. The CDR3 extends over 14 amino acids. The junction had 3 bases not matched to a gene; V was cut back by 3 bases and J by 2 bases.

Comments on this clone: This sample includes further DNA sequences coding for the same CDR3. Here the CDR3 DNA reads TGTGCCAGCTCACCCAGACAGGGGGAAGAGACCCAGTACTTC. Protein sequence: CASSPRQGEETQYF. The rearrangement uses TRBV18 and TRBJ2-5; 9 nucleotides line up with TRBD1. V gave up 3 bases and J gave up 3 bases; unmatched junction bases: 2. This CDR3 is built from 14 residues. The V gene's germline CDR1 is KGHSH and CDR2 LQKENI.

This sequence joins TRBV9 and TRBJ2-1; D not certain. V was cut by 4 bases and J by 8 bases, with 10 bases left in between. CDR1 and CDR2 (germline): SGDLS, YYNGEE. The CDR3 loop spans 12 amino acids. The CDR3 nucleotides are TGTGCCAGCAGCCTCGGGTTGGATGAGCAGTTCTTC. Residues: CASSLGLDEQFF.

This chain links TRBV27 with TRBJ2-5, with 8 bases aligning to TRBD2. The CDR3 has 15 amino acids. Germline assignment: CDR1 MNHEY and CDR2 SMNVEV (reference sequence). Trimming took 8 bases from V and 4 from J; bases not matched to a gene: 12. The CDR3 spells CASGPRGARGETQYF. The CDR3 DNA follows: TGTGCCAGCGGACCGCGGGGGGCGCGGGGAGAGACCCAGTACTTC.

The chain carries TRBV30 and TRBJ1-1; D might be TRBD1 (6 bases). Trimming pared 3 bases from V and 3 bases from J, leaving 20 bases between. CDR1 is GTSNPN and CDR2 is SVGIG in the germline V gene (reference sequence). The CDR3 has 16 amino acids. The CDR3 loop is CAWRGQGFYGDTEAFF. CDR3 DNA sequence: TGTGCCTGGAGGGGGCAGGGGTTTTATGGAGACACTGAAGCTTTCTTT. The full variable domain, rest sourced from reference TRBV30 and TRBJ1-1, is SQTIHQWPATLVQPVGSPLSLECTVEGTSNPNLYWYRQAAGRGLQLLFYSVGIGQISSEVPQNLSASRPQDRQFILSSKKLLLSDSGFYLCAWRGQGFYGDTEAFFGQGTRLTVV.

The CDR3 region has the DNA TGTGCCAGCAGTCCGGGACTAGGGGGCGAGACCCAGTACTTC. It translates to CASSPGLGGETQYF. The chain employs TRBV3-1 (or the pseudogene TRBV3-2) and TRBJ2-5; D may be TRBD2 (8 bases). The V gene's germline CDR1 is LGHDT and CDR2 YNNKEL (reference sequence). Trimming removed 6 bases from V and 5 bases from J, with 16 bases in between. The CDR3 has 14 amino acids.

The chain links TRBV11-2 to TRBJ2-3; 7 bases line up with TRBD2. V dropped 7 bases and J dropped 3; count of bases not matched to a gene: 7. Germline CDR1 and CDR2: SGHAT and FQNNGV. CDR3 length: 14 amino acids. CDR3 coding DNA: TGTGCCAGCAACAATGGGAGGGGTACAGATACGCAGTATTTT. Residues: CASNNGRGTDTQYF.

The J gene is TRBJ2-3, the V gene TRBV18, with a tentative D call TRBD2 (5 bases). The germline gives CDR1 KGHSH, CDR2 LQKENI. V was clipped by 6 bases and J by 4 bases, with 14 bases between them. The CDR3 runs 14 residues. The CDR3 DNA sequence: TGTGCCAGCTCCCCGGGGTCGCGGGCAGATACGCAGTATTTT. Its protein is CASSPGSRADTQYF.

V usage is TRBV10-2 and J usage is TRBJ2-7; weak D call: TRBD2 (5 bases). Germline V CDR1 and CDR2: WSHSY, SAAADI. V was pared by 7 bases and J by 6 bases, with 10 bases between. The CDR3 loop spans 11 amino acids. The CDR3 DNA follows: TGCGCCAGCACACGGGCGGGCGAGCAGTACTTC. Translating it yields CASTRAGEQYF.

This clone occurred once. J is TRBJ1-6 and V is TRBV4-1; D remains ambiguous. CDR3 length: 13 amino acids. V lost 2 bases and J lost 10, with 9 bases in between. CDR1 and CDR2 from the germline V gene are MGHRA and YSYEKL. The CDR3 here is CASSQLYRSPLHF. The CDR3 nucleotides read TGCGCCAGCAGCCAACTCTATCGGTCACCCCTCCACTTT.

This rearrangement joins TRBV3-1 (or the pseudogene TRBV3-2) to TRBJ2-1; 8 nucleotides match TRBD2. The CDR3 totals 17 residues. Germline assignment: CDR1 LGHDT and CDR2 YNNKEL (reference sequence). V lost 3 bases and J lost 6; bases outside the gene matches: 13. The CDR3 sequence: CASSQFRASGHLNEQFF. Here the CDR3 DNA reads TGTGCCAGCAGCCAGTTCAGGGCTAGCGGGCACCTCAATGAGCAGTTCTTC.